This note documents a single TCR beta chain sequence. Its specificity is not known. These data belong to a study of T cells in tuberculosis. Study-level results: GEM motif frequencies gave 55% to 75% accuracy; the GMM repertoire gave roughly 90%.

Described time point: new active TB diagnosis, blood taken before or within 7 days of starting treatment. V lost 7 bases and J 5 bases, leaving 12 bases between the germline ends. This CDR3 is built from 13 residues. Germline lookup yields CDR1 LNHDA and CDR2 SQIVND (reference sequence). Clones were sequenced by immunoSEQ multiplex PCR, and TCRdb holds only the in-frame ones, with some missing. The data show 40,000 or so clones, 94% seen once. V and J are TRBV19 and TRBJ1-5; TRBD1 might be the D (6 bases). This clonotype originated in an adult with tuberculosis. The starting material was PBMCs, obtained at tuberculosis diagnosis. CDR3 sequence: CASTHRVYQPQHF. In DNA form, the CDR3 reads TGTGCCAGTACCCACAGGGTATATCAGCCCCAGCATTTT.